This T cell receptor (beta chain) stems from a study of control samples from healthy donors and cancer patients. The germline V and J ends were trimmed by 5 bases and 7 bases, with 14 bases remaining between them. The CDR3 extends over 14 amino acids. Germline loops: CDR1 SSHAT, CDR2 FNYEAQ (reference sequence). Clones were sequenced by immunoSEQ multiplex PCR, and TCRdb holds only the in-frame ones, with some missing. Found here are tens of thousands of clones, about 81% of them singletons; the top ten hold roughly 40%. This sequence was found in a man between 65 and 80 years old with lung cancer. The chain carries TRBV7-7 and TRBJ2-2, with unresolved D. The source material was PBMCs. CDR3 sequence reads: CASSQFRGNGELFF. The CDR3 nucleotides read TGTGCCAGCAGCCAATTTAGAGGAAACGGGGAGCTGTTTTTT.